This entry concerns a single T cell receptor (beta chain). Germline assignment: CDR1 MNHNS and CDR2 SASEGT. The ends were cut back, 10 bases at V and 7 bases at J, with 14 bases in the middle. The CDR3 length is 12 residues. The split of CD4+ cells yielded CD45RA+ naive and CD45RA-negative memory subsets. The data were obtained in a study of shared clonotypes between healthy human individuals. About 30,000 T cell genomes (about 0.2 ug DNA) went into each sorted-subset replicate. Using immunoSEQ multiplex PCR, the repertoire was profiled, and TCRdb retains in-frame clones only, with some absent. The table has 2.3 million or so clones, more than 80% seen once.

The sequencing sample was made of naive CD4+ T cells from PBMCs. Subset defined: CD45RA+ positively selected. V is TRBV6-1 and J is TRBJ2-4; D might be TRBD1 (5 bases). This sequence was found in a man aged 18 to 30 in good health. Some clones in this sample may be carry-over from other donors' samples. The CDR3 sequence: CATAQGRNIQYF. The CDR3 DNA is TGTGCCACCGCCCAGGGTCGGAACATTCAGTACTTC.